A single sample gave rise to the 12 T cell receptor beta chains below, sequenced in a study of T cells expressing NK-cell markers. From its re-call of the 5' RACE reads, TCRdb lists each CDR3 protein once, without DNA. The sample spans about 260,000 distinct CDR3 sequences; the ten largest clones claim under 0.5%. The specimen sequenced was blood T cells: a sorted CD56 or NKG2C T cell subset, CD4+ or CD8+ T cells, or bulk PBMC T cells (not recorded which). These receptors originate from a man younger than 35 in good health.

The chain links TRBV20-1 to TRBJ2-3; absent DNA, TCRdb's TRBD1 call cannot be checked. CDR3 length equals 16 residues. Germline V gene sequence: CDR1 DFQATT, CDR2 SNEGSKA (reference sequence). This CDR3 is CSARDEWGPGTDTQYF.

V is TRBV13 and J is TRBJ1-3. The CDR3 runs 13 residues. From germline, CDR1 is PRHDT and CDR2 FYEKMQ (reference sequence). The CDR3 protein is CASSHAAGNTIYF.

The chain carries TRBV20-1 and TRBJ2-4; without DNA, the TCRdb call of TRBD2 cannot be checked. The CDR3 contains 16 residues. In germline, CDR1 is DFQATT, CDR2 SNEGSKA (reference sequence). The CDR3 loop is CSAREGLALLHGIQYF.

This rearrangement joins TRBV7-2 to TRBJ2-1; TCRdb calls TRBD2, which cannot be checked without DNA. Germline V lookup: CDR1 SGHTA, CDR2 FQGNSA. The CDR3 consists of 17 residues. The CDR3 sequence: CASSLAVASGRYNEQFF.

This chain connects TRBV9 to TRBJ2-3; as DNA is missing, the TRBD1 call by TCRdb cannot be tested. This CDR3 region has 15 residues. The germline CDR1 and CDR2 sequences are SGDLS and YYNGEE. This CDR3 reads CASSKTVGGTDTQYF. Supplemented by reference TRBV9 and TRBJ2-3, the full variable domain reads DSGVTQTPKHLITATGQRVTLRCSPRSGDLSVYWYQQSLDQGLQFLIQYYNGEERAKGNILERFSAQQFPDLHSELNLSSLELGDSALYFCASSKTVGGTDTQYFGPGTRLTVL.

The rearrangement joins TRBV7-3 to TRBJ1-1; TCRdb lists TRBD1, though no DNA is available to test this call. This CDR3 spans 17 amino acids. Germline V gene lookup returns CDR1 SGHTA and CDR2 FQGTGA. The CDR3: CASSPAFRRGVNTEAFF.

The chain is built from TRBV29-1 and TRBJ2-7; as DNA is missing, the TRBD1 call by TCRdb cannot be tested. This CDR3 has 14 amino acids. Germline V gene data show CDR1 as SQVTM and CDR2 as ANQGSEA. CDR3 sequence reads: CSVKGPGSPYEQYF.

The V gene is TRBV12-3 or TRBV12-4, the J gene TRBJ2-2; with no DNA, the TCRdb D assignment of TRBD1 cannot be verified. The CDR3 extends over 15 amino acids. Here the CDR3 reads CASSSGQANTGELFF.

The rearrangement links TRBV5-4 to TRBJ2-3; the TCRdb D gene call, TRBD1, has no DNA to confirm it. This CDR3 region has 15 residues. Germline-derived CDR1 and CDR2 are SGHNT and YYREEE (reference sequence). The CDR3 protein is CASSRRDISLDTQYF.

The chain recombines TRBV12-3 or TRBV12-4 with TRBJ1-2; TCRdb's D call, TRBD1, is unchecked because there is no DNA. The CDR3 totals 12 residues. CDR3 sequence: CASSLGRAGYTF.

The chain employs TRBV4-3 and TRBJ2-3. CDR3 length: 15 amino acids. The germline gives CDR1 LGHNA, CDR2 YSLEER. The CDR3 reads CASSQVLSTTDTQYF.

The chain combines TRBV20-1 with TRBJ2-5; TCRdb's D call, TRBD2, is unchecked because there is no DNA. Looked up from germline, CDR1 is DFQATT and CDR2 is SNEGSKA (reference sequence). CDR3 size: 16 residues. The CDR3 here is CSARDLRASGKETQYF.